These 10 T cell receptor beta chains originate from one sample sequenced in a study of blood T cell repertoires in COVID-19. Profiled with immunoSEQ multiplex PCR; TCRdb holds only in-frame clones, not every one. The data show 70,000 to 90,000 clones, 65% to 90% seen once. The sequenced sample was peripheral blood. The source of these receptors is a man aged 60-69 years with acute or convalescent COVID-19.

Many counts were recorded for this clone. This rearrangement joins TRBV4-2 to TRBJ1-4; D is undetermined. The CDR3 has 14 residues. Germline CDR1 LGHNA, CDR2 YNFKEQ. V was trimmed by 6 bases and J by 5 bases, leaving 13 bases between them. CDR3 residues: CASSPSKANEKLFF. The CDR3 DNA follows: TGTGCCAGCAGTCCTTCGAAAGCAAATGAAAAACTGTTTTTT.

This clone was picked up one time. This rearrangement joins TRBV20-1 to TRBJ2-1; 8 bases are a match to TRBD1. Trimming at V came to 3 bases and at J to 6 bases, leaving 13 bases not matched to a gene. The V gene's germline CDR1 is DFQATT and CDR2 SNEGSKA (reference sequence). This CDR3 is built from 16 residues. DNA of the CDR3: TGCAGTGCTAGTCCCGGGACAGGTAGGGGAACCAATGAGCAGTTCTTC. Its translation is CSASPGTGRGTNEQFF.

The chain links TRBV6-1 to TRBJ2-2; 11 positions agree with TRBD1. This CDR3 is built from 15 residues. Germline V gene data show CDR1 as MNHNS and CDR2 as SASEGT. V was clipped by 8 bases and J by 4 bases; unmatched bases: 6. CDR3 protein: CASYPGTGGTGELFF. DNA of the CDR3: TGTGCCAGCTATCCCGGGACAGGGGGCACCGGGGAGCTGTTTTTT.

The rearrangement links TRBV30 to TRBJ1-2, with TRBD1 matching over 7 bases. V was pared by 0 bases and J by 1 base, with 8 bases of the junction left unmatched. The CDR3 is 16 residues long. Looked up from germline, CDR1 is GTSNPN and CDR2 is SVGIG (reference sequence). The DNA of the CDR3 is TGTGCCTGGAGTGTACGGGGGACAGCCTATAACTATGGCTACACCTTC. It translates to CAWSVRGTAYNYGYTF.

This rearrangement joins TRBV6-1 to TRBJ2-1; 15 bases line up with TRBD2. CDR1 and CDR2 from the germline V gene are MNHNS and SASEGT. J was trimmed by 7 bases and V by 3 bases; bases with no gene match: 1. The CDR3 loop spans 15 amino acids. This CDR3 reads CASSDGLAGGNEQFF. CDR3 sequence (DNA): TGTGCCAGCAGTGACGGACTAGCGGGGGGGAATGAGCAGTTCTTC.

The gene calls are TRBV13 and TRBJ2-2; D may be TRBD2 (6 bases). The CDR3 has 13 residues. CDR1 and CDR2 (germline): PRHDT, FYEKMQ (reference sequence). The V end was cut by 3 bases, the J end by 6 bases, with 8 bases between. The CDR3 DNA sequence: TGTGCCAGCAGCTTGGTAGCGGCCGGGGAGCTGTTTTTT. Its translation: CASSLVAAGELFF. The full variable domain, its missing parts supplied by reference TRBV13 and TRBJ2-2, is AAGVIQSPRHLIKEKRETATLKCYPIPRHDTVYWYQQGPGQDPQFLISFYEKMQSDKGSIPDRFSAQQFSDYHSELNMSSLELGDSALYFCASSLVAAGELFFGEGSRLTVL.

The chain employs TRBV4-3 and TRBJ2-2, with 7 bases matching TRBD2. The V and J ends lost 4 bases and 4 bases, in that order; junction bases with no gene match: 18. Germline V lookup: CDR1 LGHNA, CDR2 YSLEER. The CDR3 has 19 residues. CDR3 amino acids: CASSLRPQGGLDSTGELFF. For the CDR3, the DNA is TGCGCCAGCAGCCTCCGACCCCAAGGCGGACTAGATAGCACCGGGGAGCTGTTTTTT.

The rearrangement links TRBV12-3 or TRBV12-4 to TRBJ2-5; TRBD2 might be the D (6 bases). The ends were cut back, 3 bases at V and 10 bases at J, with 9 bases in the middle. This CDR3 has 11 residues. CDR3 sequence: CASSFGGIQYF. The CDR3 DNA follows: TGTGCCAGCAGTTTCGGGGGAATCCAGTACTTC.

The chain employs TRBV10-3 and TRBJ2-1, with 16 nucleotides matching TRBD2. This CDR3 contains 16 residues. Germline V gene sequence: CDR1 ENHRY, CDR2 SYGVKD. Trimming removed 7 bases from V and 8 bases from J; junction bases left unmatched: 8. The CDR3 DNA reads TGTGCCATCACCTCGGGACTAGCGGGAGGGACCGATGAGCAGTTCTTC. Encoded protein: CAITSGLAGGTDEQFF.

This clone is a singleton in its sample. The rearrangement joins TRBV11-2 to TRBJ1-5, with 9 bases identical to TRBD1. The CDR3 covers 15 residues. CDR1 and CDR2 (germline): SGHAT, FQNNGV. V trimming: 3 bases; J trimming: 1 base; junction bases outside the gene matches: 1. CDR3 coding DNA: TGTGCCAGCAGCTTGGACAGGGGAAGCAATCAGCCCCAGCATTTT. Encoded protein: CASSLDRGSNQPQHF.